Below, 6 T cell receptor beta chains from the same sample are listed, as sequenced in a study of early T cells in non-severe SARS-CoV-2 infection (dated by TCRdb to about 2021). The library was obtained by 5' RACE. TCRdb lists the instrument as NextSeq 500. TCRdb passed the public sequencing reads through fastp at Q25 and MiXCR, retaining productive beta sequences. Each CDR3 protein gets just one entry, which takes the most common genes and DNA from the rows behind it. Within this sample are tens of thousands of distinct CDR3 sequences, with 5.5% to 7.5% of them counted one time only. Around 20% of the sample is held by the ten biggest clonotypes. Sequenced material: whole blood, taken at baseline. The receptors come from an adult who was a healthcare worker with PCR-confirmed SARS-CoV-2 infection or an uninfected control (not recorded which).

This clonotype came up a few times. V is TRBV12-2 and J is TRBJ1-1; TRBD1, the D gene given by the table, was not confirmed from the DNA. TRBV12-2 is flagged as a pseudogene. The CDR3 runs to 18 residues. The chain's CDR3 is CASRPSGGQGRGNTEAFF. CDR3 DNA sequence: TGTGCAAGTCGCCCTAGTGGGGGGCAGGGGCGAGGGAACACTGAAGCTTTCTTT.

Only a few counts were recorded for this clonotype. In DNA, the CDR3 is TGTGCCAGTAGTATGGGAGGGGCCTATGAAAAACTGTTTTTT. Translation gives CASSMGGAYEKLFF. The chain uses TRBV19 and TRBJ1-4; D perhaps matches TRBD1 (5 bases). The V end was cut by 3 bases, the J end by 6 bases, with 11 bases between. CDR3 length equals 14 residues. CDR1 is LNHDA, CDR2 SQIVND, per germline (reference sequence).

The chain recombines TRBV11-2 with TRBJ1-2, with 9 positions matching TRBD1. J gave up 6 bases and V 4 bases, and 15 bases lay outside the gene matches. The germline V gene encodes CDR1 SGHAT and CDR2 FQNNGV. This CDR3 contains 17 residues. CDR3 DNA: TGTGCCAGCAGCTATGGGACAGGGCGAGGGTTTCGCGATGGCTACACCTTC. This sequence encodes CASSYGTGRGFRDGYTF.

This clonotype was counted only a few times. This CDR3 reads CASSFVQGYNEQFF. CDR3 DNA: TGTGCCAGCAGTTTCGTTCAGGGGTACAATGAGCAGTTCTTC. The chain employs TRBV12-3 or TRBV12-4 and TRBJ2-1; a possible D gene is TRBD1 (6 bases). CDR3 length: 14 residues. V lost 3 bases to trimming and J lost 4 bases, with 10 bases between them.

This clonotype occurred many times. This chain connects TRBV24-1 to TRBJ2-7; D call uncertain. CDR1 is KGHDR, CDR2 SFDVKD, per germline. CDR3 length equals 13 residues. V was pared by 4 bases and J by 5 bases, with 11 bases between. CDR3 coding DNA: TGTGCCACCAGTGAGGCAGGTCTCGACGAGCAGTACTTC. Translation gives CATSEAGLDEQYF.

This clonotype has only a few counts. The chain recombines TRBV6-9 with TRBJ2-3; TRBD2 agrees at 10 bases. Germline lookup yields CDR1 MNHGY and CDR2 SVAAGI. CDR3 length equals 15 residues. Germline trimming cut 6 bases from V and 4 bases from J; bases unmatched to any gene: 7. The CDR3 loop reads CASRRTSGDPDTQYF. The CDR3 DNA reads as TGTGCCAGCAGACGCACTAGCGGGGATCCAGATACGCAGTATTTT.